The 16 T cell receptor beta chains reported below all come from one sample, sequenced in a study of blood T cells in healthy people across ages. Together with a sample-barcoded 5' primer, a J-beta primer mix was included in a second PCR lasting roughly 7 to 11 cycles. In TCRdb, the 5' RACE reads were re-called with MiXCR into one record per CDR3 protein. Here the sample spans around 790,000 distinct CDR3 sequences, under 55% being singletons. The sample consisted of blood. The receptors originated from a man aged 60 to 69 in good health.

The chain uses TRBV5-1 and TRBJ2-7, with D unclear. CDR1 is SGHRS, CDR2 YFSETQ, per germline. This CDR3 region has 12 residues. V shed 4 bases and J shed 3 bases, with 8 bases lying between them. In DNA form, the CDR3 reads TGCGCCAGCAGCAAAAACAGCTACGAGCAGTACTTC. This sequence encodes CASSKNSYEQYF. The whole variable domain, remainder taken from reference TRBV5-1 and TRBJ2-7, is KAGVTQTPRYLIKTRGQQVTLSCSPISGHRSVSWYQQTPGQGLQFLFEYFSETQRNKGNFPGRFSGRQFSNSRSEMNVSTLELGDSALYLCASSKNSYEQYFGPGTRLTVT.

The table lists this clonotype with a few counts. CDR3 protein: CASSSLQLAGQYF. CDR3 in DNA: TGTGCCAGCAGTTCCCTTCAACTAGCGGGGCAGTACTTC. This chain connects TRBV27 to TRBJ2-7; 9 bases are shared with TRBD2. V shed 4 bases, J shed 9 bases, and the junction held 7 bases outside the gene matches. This CDR3 is 13 amino acids long. Germline V gives CDR1 MNHEY, CDR2 SMNVEV (reference sequence).

This clonotype was counted a single time. The V call is TRBV29-1, the J call TRBJ2-1; 10 nucleotides line up with TRBD2. The CDR3 contains 16 residues. The J segment lost 5 bases and the V segment lost 0 bases, leaving 7 bases of the junction unmatched. Germline CDR1 reads SQVTM; CDR2 reads ANQGSEA. CDR3 in DNA: TGCAGCGTTGAAGATGGGTCTAGCGGGAGAGACAATGAGCAGTTCTTC. Residues: CSVEDGSSGRDNEQFF.

The chain carries TRBV7-2 and TRBJ2-4; 9 nucleotides match TRBD2. The assigned J gene may be wrong: the sequence end matches TRBJ2-7 better. The CDR3 covers 13 residues. The germline CDR1 and CDR2 sequences are SGHTA and FQGNSA. The CDR3 reads CASSIRLADEQYF. For the CDR3, the DNA is TGTGCCAGCAGCATAAGACTAGCGGACGAGCAGTACTTC.

The chain couples TRBV12-3 or TRBV12-4 to TRBJ2-5, with TRBD1 matching over 8 bases. Germline trimming cut 3 bases from V and 1 base from J; bases unmatched to any gene: 7. The CDR3 length is 16 residues. The CDR3 coding sequence is TGTGCCAGCAGTTTTAGTCAGACAGGGGTCCAAGAGACCCAGTACTTC. This gives the protein CASSFSQTGVQETQYF.

The chain combines TRBV6-5 with TRBJ2-5, with 7 bases identical to TRBD2. This CDR3 has 14 amino acids. CDR1 is MNHEY and CDR2 is SVGAGI in the germline V gene. The ends lost 6 bases at V and 1 base at J; junction bases unmatched: 5. CDR3 bases: TGTGCCAGCAGGCCAGCGGGGCTCCAAGAGACCCAGTACTTC. Protein: CASRPAGLQETQYF.

This clonotype was observed a handful of times. The CDR3 DNA follows: TGTGCCAGCAGTTACTCCCGTATAGAGACCCAGTACTTC. Its translation: CASSYSRIETQYF. V usage is TRBV6-2 or TRBV6-3 and J usage is TRBJ2-5; no definite D call. V was cut by 0 bases and J by 4 bases, with 6 bases left in between. The CDR3 covers 13 residues. The germline gives CDR1 MNHEY, CDR2 SVGEGT.

The gene calls are TRBV4-1 and TRBJ1-5, with 8 bases fitting TRBD1. Germline CDR1 reads MGHRA; CDR2 reads YSYEKL. J was trimmed by 8 bases and V by 3 bases; bases with no gene match: 15. CDR3 length equals 17 residues. The CDR3 is CASSQHPPQGAMEPQHF. CDR3 bases: TGCGCCAGCAGCCAGCATCCTCCTCAGGGGGCAATGGAGCCCCAGCATTTT.

This chain joins TRBV2 and TRBJ1-5; D call uncertain. The CDR3 spans 15 residues. V was clipped by 2 bases and J by 6 bases, with 14 bases between them. Germline V lookup: CDR1 SNHLY, CDR2 FYNNEI. CDR3 protein: CASSERQVGGQPQHF. CDR3 DNA sequence: TGTGCCAGCAGTGAAAGGCAGGTCGGTGGTCAGCCCCAGCATTTT.

This chain connects TRBV5-1 to TRBJ2-2; 11 bases align to TRBD2. The V segment lost 2 bases and the J segment 4 bases; nucleotides outside the gene matches: 4. CDR3 size: 16 residues. Germline loops: CDR1 SGHRS, CDR2 YFSETQ. This CDR3 is CASSFLAGGFTGELFF. The CDR3 DNA reads TGCGCCAGCAGCTTCCTAGCGGGGGGTTTCACCGGGGAGCTGTTTTTT.

This clonotype was observed a handful of times. The V and J genes are TRBV20-1 and TRBJ1-2; the D gene is possibly TRBD1 (5 bases). The CDR3 has 14 residues. Looked up from germline, CDR1 is DFQATT and CDR2 is SNEGSKA (reference sequence). V dropped 2 bases and J dropped 8 bases, with 18 bases sitting between them. CDR3 sequence: CSARSGGGSYGYTF. The CDR3 nucleotides read TGCAGTGCTAGATCCGGCGGGGGGAGCTACGGCTACACCTTC.

The chain couples TRBV18 to TRBJ2-5; the D gene is possibly TRBD1 (5 bases). Trimming cost V 3 bases and J 5 bases, with 10 bases left between them. Germline CDR1 is KGHSH and CDR2 is LQKENI. This CDR3 is 13 amino acids long. The CDR3 spells CASSPSAGETQYF. The CDR3 nucleotides read TGTGCCAGCTCACCCAGTGCAGGGGAGACCCAGTACTTC.

The sample holds a few counts of this clonotype. The chain has TRBV5-1 and TRBJ2-5; no clear D gene. There are 13 residues in the CDR3. V dropped 4 bases and J dropped 3 bases, with 10 bases sitting between them. CDR1 is SGHRS, CDR2 YFSETQ, per germline. The CDR3, as DNA: TGCGCCAGCAGCGTGACACCTAAAGAGACCCAGTACTTC. Translated: CASSVTPKETQYF.

The rearrangement joins TRBV29-1 to TRBJ1-1; the D gene is possibly TRBD1 (5 bases). The germline CDR1 and CDR2 sequences are SQVTM and ANQGSEA. This CDR3 spans 14 amino acids. Deletions cut 0 bases from V and 8 bases from J, with 16 bases between. The CDR3 sequence is CSVEDPGAGPEAFF. Written as DNA, the CDR3 is TGCAGCGTTGAAGATCCCGGGGCGGGTCCCGAAGCTTTCTTT.

This chain links TRBV7-6 with TRBJ2-7; weak D call: TRBD1 (5 bases). The V gene's germline CDR1 is SGHVS and CDR2 FNYEAQ. CDR3 length equals 13 residues. Trimming removed 1 base at V and 3 bases at J, with 7 bases between. CDR3 amino acids: CASSLGQHYEQYF. The CDR3 coding sequence is TGTGCCAGCAGCTTAGGACAGCACTACGAGCAGTACTTC.

This clonotype occurred a few times. The CDR3 DNA reads TGCAGTGCTAGTCCGGTCACCCCTGCGGGGCAGTACTTC. It is translated as CSASPVTPAGQYF. The rearrangement links TRBV20-1 to TRBJ2-7; possible D gene TRBD2, 5 bases. V shed 3 bases and J shed 9 bases, with 18 bases lying between them. The CDR3 covers 13 residues. From germline, CDR1 is DFQATT and CDR2 SNEGSKA (reference sequence).